These 27 T cell receptor beta chains originate from one sample sequenced in a study of post-analysis software for immune sequencing data. Prepared TCR beta cDNA libraries contained unique molecular identifiers. TCRdb reprocessed the PCR reads via MiXCR and lists one record per CDR3 protein. Found here are approximately 460,000 distinct CDR3 sequences, less than 45% of them singletons; the top ten hold around 10%. These TCRs' antigens remain unknown. Overall study findings and caveats: Roughly 5 TRBV segments, TRBV5-6, TRBV5-1 and TRBV20-1 among them, were found more frequent in patients than controls.

The sequenced sample was blood. Every receptor here comes from a girl aged 5 to 17 with multiple sclerosis.

This chain uses TRBV29-1 with TRBJ1-2; weak D call: TRBD1 (6 bases). V was pared by 0 bases and J by 4 bases, with 27 bases between. Germline values: CDR1 SQVTM, CDR2 ANQGSEA. The CDR3 runs 19 residues. CDR3 nucleotides: TGCAGCGTTGAAGACGGGGGAGGAACAGGGTGGTTTAGAGTCTATGGCTACACCTTC. It encodes CSVEDGGGTGWFRVYGYTF.

This clonotype was detected only a few times. V gene TRBV12-3 or TRBV12-4 combines with J gene TRBJ1-3, with D unresolved. The CDR3 is made up of 13 amino acids. V was trimmed by 7 bases and J by 2 bases, leaving 9 bases between them. For the CDR3, the DNA is TGTGCCAGCACCCGGACGCCTGGAAACACCATATATTTT. This encodes CASTRTPGNTIYF.

This chain links TRBV20-1 with TRBJ1-5; D uncertain. V was cut by 6 bases and J by 2 bases, with 14 bases left in between. Per germline, CDR1 DFQATT and CDR2 SNEGSKA (reference sequence). The CDR3 is made up of 14 amino acids. The CDR3 region has the DNA TGCAGTGCCACGAAAGGAGGCGGCAATCAGCCCCAGCATTTT. It encodes CSATKGGGNQPQHF.

The chain carries TRBV5-1 and TRBJ2-7; a possible D gene is TRBD2 (6 bases). V was cut by 0 bases and J by 3 bases, with 19 bases left in between. From germline, CDR1 is SGHRS and CDR2 YFSETQ. The CDR3 totals 17 residues. The CDR3 DNA follows: TGCGCCAGCAGCTTGGGGGCGGGTGCGGGGATAGACTACGAGCAGTACTTC. This gives the protein CASSLGAGAGIDYEQYF.

This chain connects TRBV6-5 to TRBJ1-6, with 7 bases lining up with TRBD1. V was clipped by 3 bases and J by 12 bases; unmatched bases: 2. CDR3 size: 12 residues. Per the germline V gene, CDR1 is MNHEY and CDR2 is SVGAGI. The CDR3 nucleotides are TGTGCCAGCAGTTATAGGGGGCGACCCCTCCACTTT. It codes for CASSYRGRPLHF.

V usage is TRBV11-1 and J usage is TRBJ2-2; 10 bases match TRBD2. J gave up 7 bases and V 5 bases, and 7 bases lay outside the gene matches. CDR1 is SGHAT, CDR2 FQDESV, per germline (reference sequence). CDR3 length: 15 amino acids. CDR3 region: CASSPLAGVNGELFF. In DNA, the CDR3 is TGTGCCAGCAGCCCGCTAGCGGGAGTAAACGGGGAGCTGTTTTTT.

The chain couples TRBV20-1 to TRBJ2-5; no firm D call. The J call could be wrong; TRBJ2-1 is a better fit for the DNA end. This CDR3 spans 10 amino acids. Germline V gene sequence: CDR1 DFQATT, CDR2 SNEGSKA (reference sequence). CDR3: CSATKETQFF. The CDR3 nucleotides are TGCAGTGCTACCAAAGAGACCCAGTTCTTC.

The chain combines TRBV28 with TRBJ2-7; 9 nucleotides agree with TRBD1. V lost 4 bases to trimming and J lost 2 bases; unmatched junction nucleotides: 6. CDR1 is MDHEN and CDR2 is SYDVKM in the germline V gene. This CDR3 has 15 residues. This chain's CDR3 is CASSSTGGATYEQYF. CDR3 bases: TGTGCCAGCAGTTCCACAGGGGGCGCAACCTACGAGCAGTACTTC. The full variable domain, rest sourced from reference TRBV28 and TRBJ2-7, is DVKVTQSSRYLVKRTGEKVFLECVQDMDHENMFWYRQDPGLGLRLIYFSYDVKMKEKGDIPEGYSVSREKKERFSLILESASTNQTSMYLCASSSTGGATYEQYFGPGTRLTVT.

V usage is TRBV7-9 and J usage is TRBJ2-7; the D gene is possibly TRBD2 (6 bases). The germline V gene encodes CDR1 SEHNR and CDR2 FQNEAQ (reference sequence). This CDR3 contains 15 residues. V lost 3 bases and J lost 2, with 14 bases in between. The CDR3 sequence: CASSFSSGVTYEQYF. Here the CDR3 DNA reads TGTGCCAGCAGCTTCTCGTCGGGAGTGACCTACGAGCAGTACTTC.

This chain connects TRBV25-1 to TRBJ2-6; no reliable D call. Trimming stripped 5 bases from V and 5 bases from J, with 7 bases between. This CDR3 has 13 residues. Germline assignment: CDR1 MGHDK and CDR2 SYGVNS. CDR3 coding DNA: TGTGCCAGCAGTCCAACTAGGGCCAACGTCCTGACTTTC. This translates into CASSPTRANVLTF.

The chain employs TRBV6-2 or TRBV6-3 and TRBJ2-2; TRBD2 matches 10 bases. The CDR3 sequence is 16 residues long. The germline gives CDR1 MNHEY, CDR2 SVGEGT. With V trimmed by 5 bases and J by 7 bases, 10 bases remained unmatched. The CDR3 DNA sequence: TGTGCCAGCAGTCCCCAAGCGGGAGGGCCTTACGGGGAGCTGTTTTTT. Translating it yields CASSPQAGGPYGELFF.

This clonotype has just a few counts. The chain joins TRBV12-3 or TRBV12-4 to TRBJ1-6; D call uncertain. Trimming stripped 7 bases from V and 4 bases from J, with 11 bases between. The CDR3 sequence is 14 residues long. The CDR3 spells CASTLWGYNSPLHF. The CDR3 bases are TGTGCCAGCACCCTTTGGGGATATAATTCACCCCTCCACTTT.

The genes are TRBV20-1 and TRBJ1-1; possible D gene TRBD1, 5 bases. This CDR3 has 14 residues. V shed 6 bases and J shed 0 bases, with 14 bases lying between them. Germline CDR1 reads DFQATT; CDR2 reads SNEGSKA (reference sequence). DNA for the CDR3: TGCAGTGCCAGGGCAGACAAAATGAACACTGAAGCTTTCTTT. Its translation: CSARADKMNTEAFF.

This clonotype turned up a few times. This rearrangement joins TRBV7-9 to TRBJ2-6, with D possibly matching TRBD1 (5 bases). The CDR3 length is 14 residues. Germline values: CDR1 SEHNR, CDR2 FQNEAQ (reference sequence). Trimming took off 5 bases at V and 9 bases at J, with 14 bases between the two ends. The CDR3 spells CASSPPGRVNVLTF. CDR3 coding DNA: TGTGCCAGCAGCCCCCCCGGCAGGGTCAACGTCCTGACTTTC.

The chain recombines TRBV30 with TRBJ2-7; weak D call: TRBD2 (7 bases). The DNA end is a closer match to TRBJ2-5, so the J assignment may be wrong. The CDR3 has 13 residues. From germline, CDR1 is GTSNPN and CDR2 SVGIG (reference sequence). Written as DNA, the CDR3 is TGTGCCGCCGTTCGGGGGGCCAGAGAGACCCAGTACTTC. Protein sequence: CAAVRGARETQYF.

The chain combines TRBV10-3 with TRBJ1-1; D is perhaps TRBD1 (5 bases). Germline V CDR1 and CDR2: ENHRY, SYGVKD. This CDR3 contains 13 residues. Trimming removed 6 bases from V and 6 bases from J, with 14 bases in between. The CDR3 region is CAIRTPGPSEAFF. DNA of the CDR3: TGTGCCATCAGGACACCGGGACCCTCTGAAGCTTTCTTT.

The J gene is TRBJ2-7, the V gene TRBV20-1; D possibly corresponds to TRBD1 (5 bases). V was cut by 2 bases and J by 5 bases, with 13 bases left in between. Germline V lookup: CDR1 DFQATT, CDR2 SNEGSKA (reference sequence). The CDR3 is 13 amino acids. Here the CDR3 DNA reads TGCAGTGCTAGAATCCAGGGATTGGACGAGCAGTACTTC. It is translated as CSARIQGLDEQYF.

V usage is TRBV7-9 and J usage is TRBJ1-5; D call uncertain. The CDR3 totals 13 residues. Germline values: CDR1 SEHNR, CDR2 FQNEAQ (reference sequence). V lost 5 bases and J 5 bases, leaving 10 bases between the germline ends. The CDR3 loop is CASSTYTDQPQHF. The DNA for the CDR3 is TGTGCCAGCAGCACCTACACAGATCAGCCCCAGCATTTT.

This clonotype has only a few counts. The CDR3 region is CASSSEMYEQYF. The CDR3 DNA sequence: TGTGCCAGCAGCTCGGAAATGTACGAGCAGTACTTC. This chain links TRBV5-5 with TRBJ2-7, with unresolved D. Trimming left V 3 bases short and J 4 bases short, with 8 bases between. CDR1 is SGHKS, CDR2 YYEKEE, per germline (reference sequence). The CDR3 is 12 amino acids.

The CDR3 DNA reads TGTGCCAGCAGCCCAACTAGCGGGGCGGCATTGGGGCATACGCAGTATTTT. This codes for CASSPTSGAALGHTQYF. V usage is TRBV9 and J usage is TRBJ2-3, with TRBD2 matching over 10 bases. This CDR3 region has 17 residues. The V gene's germline CDR1 is SGDLS and CDR2 YYNGEE. V shed 4 bases, J shed 7 bases, and the junction held 15 bases outside the gene matches.

The chain joins TRBV5-1 to TRBJ2-3; D perhaps matches TRBD2 (5 bases). The CDR3 is made up of 14 amino acids. Trimming took 4 bases from V and 2 from J, leaving 11 bases between them. Germline CDR1 is SGHRS and CDR2 is YFSETQ. Here the CDR3 DNA reads TGCGCCAGCAGCGGGCGGGCTTCCACAGATACGCAGTATTTT. Encoded protein: CASSGRASTDTQYF.

This chain joins TRBV7-9 and TRBJ2-5, with 8 nucleotides matching TRBD1. This CDR3 is built from 15 residues. Germline V gene lookup returns CDR1 SEHNR and CDR2 FQNEAQ (reference sequence). The J segment lost 4 bases and the V segment lost 5 bases, leaving 9 bases of the junction unmatched. The CDR3 sequence is CASSPPDRGRETQYF. The DNA of the CDR3 is TGTGCCAGCAGCCCGCCCGACAGGGGACGAGAGACCCAGTACTTC.

The rearrangement joins TRBV5-1 to TRBJ2-7, with 8 positions matching TRBD1. V lost 0 bases, J lost 11 bases, and 10 bases stayed unmatched. This CDR3 has 14 residues. Germline CDR1 reads SGHRS; CDR2 reads YFSETQ. In DNA, the CDR3 is TGCGCCAGCAGCTTGGAACCCAGGGGGCAAAGGAAGTACTTC. This translates into CASSLEPRGQRKYF.

The chain uses TRBV6-1 and TRBJ2-5; 11 positions match TRBD2. With the DNA end fitting TRBJ2-7 better, the J assignment may be wrong. This CDR3 is built from 15 residues. CDR1 MNHNS and CDR2 SASEGT come from the germline V gene. The CDR3 is CASSAGTSGFYEQYF. The DNA of the CDR3 is TGTGCCAGCAGCGCCGGGACTAGCGGTTTCTACGAGCAGTACTTC.

The chain couples TRBV5-1 to TRBJ2-7; D possibly corresponds to TRBD1 (6 bases). The V gene lost 0 bases and the J gene lost 3 bases, with 10 bases spanning the gap. CDR1 is SGHRS, CDR2 YFSETQ, per germline. This CDR3 region has 14 residues. The CDR3 DNA reads TGCGCCAGCAGCTTGGGGACAGTCTTCTACGAGCAGTACTTC. This gives the protein CASSLGTVFYEQYF. Using reference TRBV5-1 and TRBJ2-7 for the parts outside the CDR3, the full variable domain is KAGVTQTPRYLIKTRGQQVTLSCSPISGHRSVSWYQQTPGQGLQFLFEYFSETQRNKGNFPGRFSGRQFSNSRSEMNVSTLELGDSALYLCASSLGTVFYEQYFGPGTRLTVT.

The chain joins TRBV12-3 or TRBV12-4 to TRBJ1-1, with 7 bases that match TRBD1. The CDR3 is made up of 14 amino acids. Unmatched junction bases numbered 2, after V lost 4 bases and J lost 0 bases. Here the CDR3 reads CASSSRGLNTEAFF. CDR3 bases: TGTGCCAGCAGTTCTAGGGGGCTGAACACTGAAGCTTTCTTT.

The V gene is TRBV4-1, the J gene TRBJ2-7; 9 nucleotides match TRBD2. CDR1 MGHRA and CDR2 YSYEKL come from the germline V gene. CDR3 size: 16 residues. Unmatched junction bases numbered 9, after V lost 0 bases and J lost 6 bases. The CDR3 DNA follows: TGCGCCAGCAGCCAAGATTCTGCTAGCGGGATCGTCGAGCAGTACTTC. Translating gives CASSQDSASGIVEQYF.